Listed here are 20 T cell receptor beta chains from one sample, sequenced in a study of cytomegalovirus exposure and HLA in healthy donors. The study ran its PCR with 60 Vbeta and 13 Jbeta primers. The assay was immunoSEQ multiplex PCR, and TCRdb's table has in-frame clones only and misses some. The sample has roughly 92,000 clones, 7.5% to 8.5% seen once. Source material: PBMCs. Receptor source: a man aged 45 to 65 in good health and CMV-seronegative.

The sample holds a few counts of this clone. This sequence joins TRBV5-1 and TRBJ2-7, with D possibly TRBD2 on 6 matching bases. Per germline, CDR1 SGHRS and CDR2 YFSETQ. With 2 bases removed from V and 0 bases from J, the gap between germline ends came to 15 bases. The CDR3 totals 16 residues. CDR3 protein: CASSFGDGRSSYEQYF. In DNA, the CDR3 is TGCGCCAGCAGCTTTGGCGACGGGAGATCCTCCTACGAGCAGTACTTC.

This clone has only a few counts. The chain recombines TRBV6-1 with TRBJ1-5; 10 nucleotides line up with TRBD1. From germline, CDR1 is MNHNS and CDR2 SASEGT. The V and J ends lost 8 bases and 6 bases, in that order; junction bases with no gene match: 7. The CDR3 has 14 residues. The CDR3 loop reads CASRTGGNRQPQHF. CDR3 DNA sequence: TGTGCCAGCCGGACAGGGGGAAATCGTCAGCCCCAGCATTTT.

CDR3 region: CASSVEVTETQYF. The CDR3 bases are TGTGCCAGCAGTGTCGAGGTCACAGAGACCCAGTACTTC. V usage is TRBV2 and J usage is TRBJ2-5, with unresolved D. Deletions cut 4 bases from V and 4 bases from J, with 10 bases between. The CDR3 is made up of 13 amino acids. CDR1 and CDR2 (germline): SNHLY, FYNNEI. The full variable domain, completed using reference TRBV2 and TRBJ2-5, is EPEVTQTPSHQVTQMGQEVILRCVPISNHLYFYWYRQILGQKVEFLVSFYNNEISEKSEIFDDQFSVERPDGSNFTLKIRSTKLEDSAMYFCASSVEVTETQYFGPGTRLLVL.

The chain joins TRBV6-5 to TRBJ2-1, with 8 bases aligning to TRBD1. The germline V gene encodes CDR1 MNHEY and CDR2 SVGAGI. V lost 4 bases and J lost 6; bases outside the gene matches: 5. The CDR3 runs 14 residues. CDR3 residues: CASSLGQVLNEQFF. CDR3 coding DNA: TGTGCCAGCAGTTTGGGACAGGTCCTCAATGAGCAGTTCTTC.

The V and J genes are TRBV7-2 and TRBJ2-2; 9 bases match TRBD1. Trimming cost V 5 bases and J 5 bases; bases outside gene matches: 3. The CDR3 contains 14 residues. Germline CDR1 reads SGHTA; CDR2 reads FQGNSA. Written as DNA, the CDR3 is TGTGCCAGCAGCCTGACAGGGGGAACCGGGGAGCTGTTTTTT. Its protein is CASSLTGGTGELFF.

The chain employs TRBV5-1 and TRBJ1-1, with D possibly TRBD1 on 6 matching bases. Germline V CDR1 and CDR2: SGHRS, YFSETQ. The CDR3 runs to 13 residues. V dropped 5 bases and J dropped 2 bases, with 10 bases sitting between them. Here the CDR3 DNA reads TGCGCCAGCAGGGAACAGGGAAACACTGAAGCTTTCTTT. Protein product: CASREQGNTEAFF.

This clone was seen only a few times. The chain employs TRBV5-4 and TRBJ1-1, with 9 bases aligning to TRBD1. The CDR3 is 14 residues long. CDR1 is SGHNT and CDR2 is YYREEE in the germline V gene (reference sequence). V shed 5 bases and J 1 base; nucleotides not matched to a gene: 3. The CDR3 bases are TGTGCCAGCAGTTGGGACAGGGCGAACACTGAAGCTTTCTTT. Translated, it gives CASSWDRANTEAFF.

This clone showed up just a few times. The chain recombines TRBV28 with TRBJ2-7, with D possibly matching TRBD1 (6 bases). Trimming pared 1 base from V and 2 bases from J, leaving 9 bases between. CDR3 length: 14 residues. CDR1 and CDR2 from the germline V gene are MDHEN and SYDVKM. CDR3 amino acids: CASSLYRAPYEQYF. CDR3 bases: TGTGCCAGCAGTTTATACAGGGCTCCCTACGAGCAGTACTTC.

The table lists this clone with a few counts. Other DNA sequences from this sample encode an identical CDR3 as well. This chain connects TRBV15 to TRBJ2-1; TRBD1 agrees at 10 bases. Germline CDR1 and CDR2: LNHNV and YYDKDF (reference sequence). V lost 5 bases to trimming and J lost 5 bases; unmatched junction nucleotides: 3. The CDR3 has 14 residues. CDR3 DNA sequence: TGTGCCACCAGCCGAGGGACAGGGGACAATGAGCAGTTCTTC. This gives the protein CATSRGTGDNEQFF. The full variable domain, rest sourced from reference TRBV15 and TRBJ2-1, is DAMVIQNPRYQVTQFGKPVTLSCSQTLNHNVMYWYQQKSSQAPKLLFHYYDKDFNNEADTPDNFQSRRPNTSFCFLDIRSPGLGDTAMYLCATSRGTGDNEQFFGPGTRLTVL.

This chain connects TRBV6-1 to TRBJ2-7, with TRBD1 as a possible D gene (5 bases). This CDR3 comprises 13 residues. V dropped 5 bases and J dropped 3 bases, with 11 bases sitting between them. Germline CDR1 is MNHNS and CDR2 is SASEGT. CDR3 nucleotides: TGTGCCAGCAGTTCAGGGAATTACTACGAGCAGTACTTC. This codes for CASSSGNYYEQYF.

This clone was counted a few times. The V gene is TRBV18, the J gene TRBJ1-2; 9 bases agree with TRBD1. V dropped 6 bases and J dropped 1; count of bases not matched to a gene: 6. Germline V gene lookup returns CDR1 KGHSH and CDR2 LQKENI. CDR3 length: 15 amino acids. CDR3 DNA: TGTGCCAGCTCGGCCGGGACAGGGTTTAACTATGGCTACACCTTC. It translates to CASSAGTGFNYGYTF.

The table lists this clone with a few counts. The V gene is TRBV4-2, the J gene TRBJ1-1, with TRBD1 as a possible D gene (5 bases). The V gene lost 3 bases and the J gene lost 4 bases, with 15 bases spanning the gap. This CDR3 has 15 residues. Germline V gives CDR1 LGHNA, CDR2 YNFKEQ. The CDR3 DNA reads TGTGCCAGCAGCCATCGGGGGGTCCGGAGCACTGAAGCTTTCTTT. This codes for CASSHRGVRSTEAFF.

The rearrangement uses TRBV9 and TRBJ2-3; 14 nucleotides align to TRBD2. The germline CDR1 and CDR2 sequences are SGDLS and YYNGEE. This CDR3 spans 16 amino acids. Losses at the gene ends were 4 bases for V and 4 bases for J; bases not matched to a gene: 5. CDR3 protein: CASSLRLAGGADTQYF. The CDR3 coding sequence is TGTGCCAGCAGCCTCCGACTAGCGGGAGGGGCAGATACGCAGTATTTT. Drawing the rest from reference TRBV9 and TRBJ2-3, the complete variable domain is DSGVTQTPKHLITATGQRVTLRCSPRSGDLSVYWYQQSLDQGLQFLIQYYNGEERAKGNILERFSAQQFPDLHSELNLSSLELGDSALYFCASSLRLAGGADTQYFGPGTRLTVL.

V usage is TRBV29-1 and J usage is TRBJ2-1; maybe TRBD1 (6 bases). Germline V gene data show CDR1 as SQVTM and CDR2 as ANQGSEA. The CDR3 runs to 11 residues. Trimming shortened V by 3 bases and J by 8 bases, and 8 bases separated the two germline ends. In DNA form, the CDR3 reads TGCAGCGTTGATGGGGGCCATGAGCAGTTCTTC. Translating it yields CSVDGGHEQFF.

The chain uses TRBV5-4 and TRBJ1-2; 7 bases fit TRBD1. The germline V gene encodes CDR1 SGHNT and CDR2 YYREEE (reference sequence). The J segment lost 5 bases and the V segment lost 3 bases, leaving 10 bases of the junction unmatched. The CDR3 runs 15 residues. CDR3 sequence: CASSYDTGVGYGYTF. The DNA of the CDR3 is TGTGCCAGCAGCTATGATACAGGGGTAGGGTATGGCTACACCTTC.

This clone was seen a few times. The junction and the germline gene differ at one end; a read error may be behind it. V usage is TRBV6-1 and J usage is TRBJ1-5; unclear D gene. There are 14 residues in the CDR3. In germline, CDR1 is MNHNS, CDR2 SASEGT. CDR3 sequence: CATSEFNLRQPQHF. The CDR3 nucleotides are TGTGCCACCAGTGAATTCAATCTACGGCAGCCCCAGCATTTT.

The chain links TRBV28 to TRBJ2-3, with TRBD2 matching 10 bases. Per the germline V gene, CDR1 is MDHEN and CDR2 is SYDVKM. This CDR3 is 18 amino acids long. Trimming at V came to 4 bases and at J to 4 bases, leaving 14 bases not matched to a gene. The CDR3 protein is CASSSPIKREGRADTQYF. The CDR3 DNA reads TGTGCCAGCAGTTCGCCCATTAAGCGGGAGGGCCGGGCAGATACGCAGTATTTT.

The rearrangement joins TRBV29-1 to TRBJ2-3; tentatively, D is TRBD2 (6 bases). Germline V gives CDR1 SQVTM, CDR2 ANQGSEA. The CDR3 extends over 16 amino acids. Trimming took 5 bases from V and 3 from J, leaving 21 bases between them. CDR3 nucleotide sequence: TGCAGCGTTCGAGGTGAAGGCGGGAAAAGAACAGATACGCAGTATTTT. Translated, it gives CSVRGEGGKRTDTQYF.

The J gene is TRBJ2-2, the V gene TRBV29-1; tentative D call: TRBD1 (5 bases). V lost 2 bases to trimming and J lost 1 base, with 8 bases between them. Germline V lookup: CDR1 SQVTM, CDR2 ANQGSEA. The CDR3 is made up of 14 amino acids. The CDR3 DNA follows: TGCAGCGTTGAAAGGCAGGGGAACACCGGGGAGCTGTTTTTT. Its translation is CSVERQGNTGELFF.

This chain connects TRBV14 to TRBJ2-5, with 10 bases that match TRBD1. This CDR3 has 17 amino acids. Trimming at V came to 3 bases and at J to 5 bases, leaving 12 bases not matched to a gene. Germline CDR1 and CDR2: SGHDN and FVKESK. CDR3 DNA: TGTGCCAGCAGCCAGGCCCTCCGACAGGGGGCTAAGGAGACCCAGTACTTC. Protein: CASSQALRQGAKETQYF. Together with reference TRBV14 and TRBJ2-5, the CDR3 gives the full variable domain: EAGVTQFPSHSVIEKGQTVTLRCDPISGHDNLYWYRRVMGKEIKFLLHFVKESKQDESGMPNNRFLAERTGGTYSTLKVQPAELEDSGVYFCASSQALRQGAKETQYFGPGTRLLVL.